These 30 T cell receptor beta chains originate from one sample sequenced in a study of cytomegalovirus exposure and HLA in healthy donors. The PCR made use of 60 Vbeta and 13 Jbeta primers. Here immunoSEQ multiplex PCR was the method, and the copy in TCRdb shows in-frame clones only, minus some. The listing records some 200,000 clones. The sample consisted of PBMCs. The receptors here all came from a woman aged 18-29 years in good health and CMV-seropositive.

The chain links TRBV7-2 to TRBJ2-5, with 8 bases aligning to TRBD1. This CDR3 comprises 15 residues. V was clipped by 2 bases and J by 5 bases; unmatched bases: 7. CDR1 SGHTA and CDR2 FQGNSA come from the germline V gene. The CDR3 bases are TGTGCCAGCAGCTTAAGGCAGGGGGCAACGGAGACCCAGTACTTC. Protein product: CASSLRQGATETQYF.

The chain links TRBV7-9 to TRBJ2-3; 13 bases are a match to TRBD2. This CDR3 spans 19 amino acids. The ends lost 4 bases at V and 4 bases at J; junction bases unmatched: 14. Germline loops: CDR1 SEHNR, CDR2 FQNEAQ (reference sequence). As DNA, the CDR3 is TGTGCCAGCAGCTCCCAGCGCACACTAGCGGGAGGGCATGCAGATACGCAGTATTTT. This translates into CASSSQRTLAGGHADTQYF.

The rearrangement uses TRBV27 and TRBJ2-2; perhaps TRBD1 as D (6 bases). With 6 bases removed from V and 1 base from J, the gap between germline ends came to 12 bases. The CDR3 extends over 15 amino acids. The germline V gene encodes CDR1 MNHEY and CDR2 SMNVEV (reference sequence). The CDR3 sequence: CASRPWGQNTGELFF. Written as DNA, the CDR3 is TGTGCCAGCAGACCATGGGGGCAGAACACCGGGGAGCTGTTTTTT.

The gene calls are TRBV29-1 and TRBJ2-5; 10 positions agree with TRBD1. Trimming at V came to 3 bases and at J to 4 bases, leaving 14 bases not matched to a gene. Germline CDR1 and CDR2: SQVTM and ANQGSEA. The CDR3 is 17 amino acids. The DNA of the CDR3 is TGCAGCGTTGATAAGCACTCAGGACAGGGGGTGGGAGAGACCCAGTACTTC. Translating gives CSVDKHSGQGVGETQYF.

This chain links TRBV19 with TRBJ1-1; D gene uncertain. V dropped 5 bases and J dropped 5 bases, with 15 bases sitting between them. Looked up from germline, CDR1 is LNHDA and CDR2 is SQIVND (reference sequence). The CDR3 spans 14 residues. The CDR3 nucleotides read TGTGCCAGTAGTCCCCACGGTGGTCGGACTGAAGCTTTCTTT. It encodes CASSPHGGRTEAFF.

The chain links TRBV27 to TRBJ1-1; D may be TRBD1 (5 bases). The CDR3 runs to 13 residues. Germline V gene lookup returns CDR1 MNHEY and CDR2 SMNVEV (reference sequence). V was shortened by 3 bases and J by 3 bases, with 8 bases between the two germline ends. CDR3 in DNA: TGTGCCAGCAGTTTCGCGGGGGACACTGAAGCTTTCTTT. Protein sequence: CASSFAGDTEAFF.

The genes are TRBV4-3 and TRBJ1-5; D is unresolved. Germline V gene data show CDR1 as LGHNA and CDR2 as YSLEER. Trimming took 0 bases from V and 5 from J, leaving 5 bases between them. This CDR3 has 13 residues. The CDR3 nucleotides are TGCGCCAGCAGCCAAGACCTTGATCAGCCCCAGCATTTT. Translating it yields CASSQDLDQPQHF.

The chain is built from TRBV9 and TRBJ2-3; D gene unclear. This CDR3 has 14 amino acids. Trimming shortened V by 0 bases and J by 6 bases, and 11 bases separated the two germline ends. CDR1 is SGDLS, CDR2 YYNGEE, per germline. CDR3: CASSVVAGWDTQYF. In nucleotides, the CDR3 is TGTGCCAGCAGCGTAGTGGCAGGATGGGATACGCAGTATTTT. Combining the CDR3 with reference TRBV9 and TRBJ2-3 gives the whole variable domain DSGVTQTPKHLITATGQRVTLRCSPRSGDLSVYWYQQSLDQGLQFLIQYYNGEERAKGNILERFSAQQFPDLHSELNLSSLELGDSALYFCASSVVAGWDTQYFGPGTRLTVL.

The rearrangement joins TRBV5-1 to TRBJ2-2; 7 positions agree with TRBD1. This CDR3 region has 14 residues. Germline assignment: CDR1 SGHRS and CDR2 YFSETQ. V lost 0 bases, J lost 7 bases, and 3 bases stayed unmatched. The CDR3 DNA reads as TGCGCCAGCAGCTTGGGACAGGGTAGCGGGGAGCTGTTTTTT. This gives the protein CASSLGQGSGELFF. The full variable domain, in which reference TRBV5-1 and TRBJ2-2 provide the parts outside the CDR3, is KAGVTQTPRYLIKTRGQQVTLSCSPISGHRSVSWYQQTPGQGLQFLFEYFSETQRNKGNFPGRFSGRQFSNSRSEMNVSTLELGDSALYLCASSLGQGSGELFFGEGSRLTVL.

The chain uses TRBV5-1 and TRBJ2-5; no firm D call. The J call is doubtful: the DNA matches TRBJ2-7 better. Germline V gene lookup returns CDR1 SGHRS and CDR2 YFSETQ. The length of the CDR3 is 12 residues. Here the CDR3 reads CASSLDGREQYF. CDR3 DNA sequence: TGCGCCAGCAGCTTAGATGGTCGCGAGCAGTACTTC.

The J gene is TRBJ2-7, the V gene TRBV4-1; the D gene is possibly TRBD1 (5 bases). The CDR3 has 14 residues. The V and J ends lost 4 bases and 4 bases respectively, with 14 bases between them. Germline CDR1 MGHRA, CDR2 YSYEKL. CDR3 in DNA: TGCGCCAGCAGCCCTATAAACCAGGGTTACGAGCAGTACTTC. Protein sequence: CASSPINQGYEQYF.

The V and J genes are TRBV27 and TRBJ2-3; tentative D call: TRBD1 (6 bases). The V gene's germline CDR1 is MNHEY and CDR2 SMNVEV (reference sequence). V was cut by 6 bases and J by 6 bases, with 13 bases left in between. The CDR3 runs to 13 residues. In DNA form, the CDR3 reads TGTGCCAGCAGAAGACAGGCCACGGATACGCAGTATTTT. As protein: CASRRQATDTQYF.

This sequence joins TRBV5-8 and TRBJ2-3, with D hard to call. Germline V gives CDR1 SGHTS, CDR2 YDEGEE. Trimming took off 1 base at V and 0 bases at J, with 9 bases between the two ends. There are 15 residues in the CDR3. The CDR3 sequence: CASSLRQTSTDTQYF. CDR3 nucleotide sequence: TGTGCCAGCAGCTTGAGGCAGACTAGCACAGATACGCAGTATTTT.

The chain uses TRBV2 and TRBJ2-3, with 8 bases lining up with TRBD1. The V gene's germline CDR1 is SNHLY and CDR2 FYNNEI. J lost 2 bases, V lost 10 bases, and 2 bases had no gene match. The CDR3 has 12 residues. CDR3 coding DNA: TGTGCCACGGGACAGGCCACAGATACGCAGTATTTT. Protein sequence: CATGQATDTQYF.

V gene TRBV5-6 combines with J gene TRBJ2-2, with D possibly being TRBD2 (6 bases). The germline CDR1 and CDR2 sequences are SGHDT and YYEEEE. Trimming shortened V by 3 bases and J by 4 bases, and 13 bases separated the two germline ends. CDR3 length: 15 residues. CDR3: CASSSGEWATGELFF. For the CDR3, the DNA is TGTGCCAGCAGCTCGGGAGAATGGGCCACCGGGGAGCTGTTTTTT.

J is TRBJ1-2 and V is TRBV6-5; possibly TRBD1 for D (5 bases). The CDR3 is 16 amino acids. V was trimmed by 0 bases and J by 0 bases, leaving 11 bases between them. CDR1 MNHEY and CDR2 SVGAGI come from the germline V gene. As DNA, the CDR3 is TGTGCCAGCAGTTACTCTTGGACATCCGCTAACTATGGCTACACCTTC. Translating it yields CASSYSWTSANYGYTF.

This sequence joins TRBV19 and TRBJ2-2; maybe TRBD1 (6 bases). The CDR3 spans 14 residues. V shed 6 bases and J shed 5 bases, with 13 bases lying between them. Germline CDR1 reads LNHDA; CDR2 reads SQIVND (reference sequence). The CDR3 here is CASRDQGNTGELFF. For the CDR3, the DNA is TGTGCCAGTAGGGACCAGGGGAATACCGGGGAGCTGTTTTTT.

CDR3 loop: CASSATGRAFF. The CDR3 region has the DNA TGTGCCAGCAGTGCGACAGGGAGGGCTTTCTTT. V usage is TRBV2 and J usage is TRBJ1-1; 7 bases are shared with TRBD1. The junction had 4 bases not matched to a gene; V was cut back by 4 bases and J by 11 bases. The CDR3 loop spans 11 amino acids. Germline assignment: CDR1 SNHLY and CDR2 FYNNEI.

This chain links TRBV2 with TRBJ2-7; TRBD2 might be the D (7 bases). Germline V CDR1 and CDR2: SNHLY, FYNNEI. The germline V and J ends were trimmed by 4 bases and 0 bases, with 16 bases remaining between them. This CDR3 has 16 amino acids. CDR3 loop: CASSVRGGPRSYEQYF. As DNA, the CDR3 is TGTGCCAGCAGTGTAAGGGGGGGGCCCCGCTCCTACGAGCAGTACTTC.

The chain joins TRBV6-4 to TRBJ1-1, with D unclear. The CDR3 has 13 amino acids. Trimming left V 3 bases short and J 8 bases short, with 13 bases between. CDR1 MRHNA and CDR2 SNTAGT come from the germline V gene. CDR3 region: CASSEGGFGEAFF. The DNA of the CDR3 is TGTGCCAGCAGTGAGGGAGGGTTTGGGGAAGCTTTCTTT.

This rearrangement joins TRBV9 to TRBJ2-7; 7 bases match TRBD2. This CDR3 comprises 16 residues. Germline V gene data show CDR1 as SGDLS and CDR2 as YYNGEE. V was clipped by 2 bases and J by 3 bases; unmatched bases: 11. The CDR3 spells CASSVEGGLNFYEQYF. Here the CDR3 DNA reads TGTGCCAGCAGCGTTGAGGGAGGGCTCAACTTCTACGAGCAGTACTTC.

J is TRBJ1-2 and V is TRBV18, with D perhaps TRBD1 (6 bases). Between the trimmed V and J ends, which lost 1 base and 3 bases, there was a span of 6 bases. The CDR3 is made up of 13 amino acids. Germline V CDR1 and CDR2: KGHSH, LQKENI. The CDR3: CASSPRTDYGYTF. CDR3 nucleotides: TGTGCCAGCTCACCACGGACAGACTATGGCTACACCTTC.

This sequence joins TRBV18 and TRBJ2-2; 7 bases align to TRBD2. The CDR3 sequence is 15 residues long. The V and J ends lost 5 bases and 3 bases, in that order; junction bases with no gene match: 6. Germline CDR1 reads KGHSH; CDR2 reads LQKENI. The CDR3 bases are TGTGCCAGCTCATCGCTAGCGGCTTACACCGGGGAGCTGTTTTTT. Its translation is CASSSLAAYTGELFF. The variable domain in full, completed from reference TRBV18 and TRBJ2-2, reads NAGVMQNPRHLVRRRGQEARLRCSPMKGHSHVYWYRQLPEEGLKFMVYLQKENIIDESGMPKERFSAEFPKEGPSILRIQQVVRGDSAAYFCASSSLAAYTGELFFGEGSRLTVL.

The chain employs TRBV18 and TRBJ1-4, with D perhaps TRBD1 (6 bases). This CDR3 spans 14 amino acids. CDR1 is KGHSH, CDR2 LQKENI, per germline. V lost 3 bases and J 8 bases, leaving 13 bases between the germline ends. The CDR3 spells CASSPGTGTEKLFF. The CDR3 DNA reads TGTGCCAGCTCACCTGGAACCGGGACAGAAAAACTGTTTTTT. The full variable domain, rest sourced from reference TRBV18 and TRBJ1-4, is NAGVMQNPRHLVRRRGQEARLRCSPMKGHSHVYWYRQLPEEGLKFMVYLQKENIIDESGMPKERFSAEFPKEGPSILRIQQVVRGDSAAYFCASSPGTGTEKLFFGSGTQLSVL.

The V and J genes are TRBV30 and TRBJ1-5; weak D call: TRBD1 (5 bases). In germline, CDR1 is GTSNPN, CDR2 SVGIG (reference sequence). V was shortened by 2 bases and J by 5 bases, with 13 bases between the two germline ends. The CDR3 is 14 amino acids. The CDR3 here is CAWSPGDPYQPQHF. The CDR3 nucleotides are TGTGCCTGGAGTCCGGGGGACCCATATCAGCCCCAGCATTTT. Based on the CDR3 plus reference TRBV30 and TRBJ1-5, the full variable domain is SQTIHQWPATLVQPVGSPLSLECTVEGTSNPNLYWYRQAAGRGLQLLFYSVGIGQISSEVPQNLSASRPQDRQFILSSKKLLLSDSGFYLCAWSPGDPYQPQHFGDGTRLSIL.

The gene calls are TRBV6-5 and TRBJ1-2; 7 bases are shared with TRBD1. Germline V CDR1 and CDR2: MNHEY, SVGAGI. The CDR3 sequence is 15 residues long. J was trimmed by 2 bases and V by 0 bases; bases with no gene match: 3. CDR3 coding DNA: TGTGCCAGCAGTTACTCATTGACAGGGAACTATGGCTACACCTTC. Amino acid sequence: CASSYSLTGNYGYTF.

The chain joins TRBV11-2 to TRBJ2-7; D not resolved. Germline V gene data show CDR1 as SGHAT and CDR2 as FQNNGV. This CDR3 is built from 13 residues. V was clipped by 2 bases and J by 2 bases, with 7 bases between them. CDR3 sequence reads: CASSLKRPYEQYF. Written as DNA, the CDR3 is TGTGCCAGCAGCTTAAAGAGGCCCTACGAGCAGTACTTC.

Here the CDR3 reads CASSLTQGTIGGYTF. The DNA for the CDR3 is TGTGCCAGCAGTTTAACCCAGGGAACCATAGGGGGCTACACCTTC. The chain carries TRBV28 and TRBJ1-2; D is possibly TRBD1 (5 bases). Germline CDR1 and CDR2: MDHEN and SYDVKM. V was pared by 2 bases and J by 8 bases, with 18 bases between. CDR3 length equals 15 residues.

The chain recombines TRBV5-5 with TRBJ1-1; D remains unclear. The CDR3 sequence is 14 residues long. The germline CDR1 and CDR2 sequences are SGHKS and YYEKEE (reference sequence). Between the trimmed V and J ends, which lost 5 bases and 0 bases, there was a span of 11 bases. This CDR3 is CASSWGGMNTEAFF. In DNA form, the CDR3 reads TGTGCCAGCAGTTGGGGAGGGATGAACACTGAAGCTTTCTTT. The entire variable domain, with the rest obtained from reference TRBV5-5 and TRBJ1-1, is as follows: DAGVTQSPTHLIKTRGQQVTLRCSPISGHKSVSWYQQVLGQGPQFIFQYYEKEERGRGNFPDRFSARQFPNYSSELNVNALLLGDSALYLCASSWGGMNTEAFFGQGTRLTVV.

The V gene is TRBV2, the J gene TRBJ2-2; tentative D call: TRBD1 (6 bases). The germline V gene has CDR1 SNHLY and CDR2 FYNNEI. The CDR3 is made up of 14 amino acids. The ends were cut back, 6 bases at V and 3 bases at J, with 11 bases in the middle. CDR3 residues: CASRKDRYTGELFF. CDR3 coding DNA: TGTGCCAGCAGAAAGGACAGATACACCGGGGAGCTGTTTTTT.